The 32 T cell receptor beta chains listed next were all sequenced from one sample in a study of neurological immune-mediated disorders. TCRdb ran MiXCR on the 5' RACE reads and lists one entry per CDR3 protein. The table has 55,000 to 65,000 distinct CDR3 sequences, about 10% seen once; the top ten hold 5% to 8.5%. Time point specified: longitudinal time-point 1 (baseline). The specimen sequenced was PBMCs. These receptor sequences come from a male donor with HTLV-1-associated myelopathy (HAM/TSP).

This clonotype appeared many times. The chain uses TRBV27 and TRBJ2-5; TRBD1 aligns across 8 bases. This CDR3 is built from 14 residues. Germline lookup yields CDR1 MNHEY and CDR2 SMNVEV (reference sequence). After removal of 5 bases from V and 3 bases from J, the junction contained 5 bases not matched to a gene. CDR3 loop: CASSANRGKETQYF. CDR3 bases: TGTGCCAGCAGTGCAAACAGGGGGAAAGAGACCCAGTACTTC.

This clonotype was counted ten times or more. This sequence joins TRBV5-1 and TRBJ2-2; a weak D match, TRBD1 (5 bases). This CDR3 contains 14 residues. Per germline, CDR1 SGHRS and CDR2 YFSETQ. V dropped 4 bases and J dropped 0 bases, with 7 bases sitting between them. The CDR3 loop is CASSQDTNTGELFF. DNA for the CDR3: TGCGCCAGCAGCCAGGACACGAACACCGGGGAGCTGTTTTTT. Complete variable domain (other parts from reference TRBV5-1 and TRBJ2-2): KAGVTQTPRYLIKTRGQQVTLSCSPISGHRSVSWYQQTPGQGLQFLFEYFSETQRNKGNFPGRFSGRQFSNSRSEMNVSTLELGDSALYLCASSQDTNTGELFFGEGSRLTVL.

This clonotype has ten or more counts. This chain uses TRBV7-6 with TRBJ1-1; unclear D gene. The CDR3 is 16 amino acids. Trimming left V 5 bases short and J 3 bases short, with 19 bases between. Germline values: CDR1 SGHVS, CDR2 FNYEAQ. The CDR3 region has the DNA TGTGCCAGCAGCCGGATGGGAGTCGGGAGGGACACTGAAGCTTTCTTT. Translated: CASSRMGVGRDTEAFF. Based on the CDR3 plus reference TRBV7-6 and TRBJ1-1, the full variable domain is GAGVSQSPRYKVTKRGQDVALRCDPISGHVSLYWYRQALGQGPEFLTYFNYEAQQDKSGLPNDRFSAERPEGSISTLTIQRTEQRDSAMYRCASSRMGVGRDTEAFFGQGTRLTVV.

There are many counts of this clonotype. The V and J genes are TRBV2 and TRBJ1-5, with no clear D. The CDR3 length is 13 residues. V was trimmed by 8 bases and J by 3 bases, leaving 11 bases between them. Germline V gene data show CDR1 as SNHLY and CDR2 as FYNNEI. The CDR3 loop is CASQSNTNQPQHF. CDR3 DNA sequence: TGTGCCAGCCAGTCAAACACCAATCAGCCCCAGCATTTT. Full variable domain (outside the CDR3, taken from reference TRBV2 and TRBJ1-5): EPEVTQTPSHQVTQMGQEVILRCVPISNHLYFYWYRQILGQKVEFLVSFYNNEISEKSEIFDDQFSVERPDGSNFTLKIRSTKLEDSAMYFCASQSNTNQPQHFGDGTRLSIL.

The sample holds many counts of this clonotype. The chain employs TRBV7-2 and TRBJ2-7; 10 bases align to TRBD2. CDR1 SGHTA and CDR2 FQGNSA come from the germline V gene. The length of the CDR3 is 14 residues. V was clipped by 2 bases and J by 6 bases; unmatched bases: 4. The CDR3, as DNA: TGTGCCAGCAGCTTAACTAGCGGGGACCCCGAGCAGTACTTC. This gives the protein CASSLTSGDPEQYF.

This clonotype was observed a few times. The chain couples TRBV5-1 to TRBJ2-2; 8 bases agree with TRBD2. This CDR3 spans 16 amino acids. The germline V gene has CDR1 SGHRS and CDR2 YFSETQ. V lost 5 bases to trimming and J lost 5 bases; unmatched junction nucleotides: 11. CDR3 DNA sequence: TGCGCCAGCAGTCCCGTCGGGGGGGGATCAACCGGGGAGCTGTTTTTT. Amino acid sequence: CASSPVGGGSTGELFF.

There are many counts of this clonotype. This chain connects TRBV6-5 to TRBJ2-2; D gene ambiguous. Per the germline V gene, CDR1 is MNHEY and CDR2 is SVGAGI. With 4 bases removed from V and 5 bases from J, the gap between germline ends came to 11 bases. This CDR3 contains 14 residues. The CDR3 region is CASSSNDPTGELFF. CDR3 nucleotides: TGTGCCAGCAGTTCTAACGACCCTACCGGGGAGCTGTTTTTT.

This clonotype came up a few times. The junction and the germline gene differ at one end; a read error may be behind it. The chain links TRBV7-2 to TRBJ2-7; 9 bases are shared with TRBD1. This CDR3 is 15 amino acids long. Germline V gene data show CDR1 as SGHTA and CDR2 as FQGNSA. Here the CDR3 DNA reads TGTGCCAGCAGCTTAGCGGGGGGACAGGGTGCGGAGCAGGACTTT. Translating gives CASSLAGGQGAEQDF. Supplemented by reference TRBV7-2 and TRBJ2-7, the full variable domain reads GAGVSQSPSNKVTEKGKDVELRCDPISGHTALYWYRQSLGQGLEFLIYFQGNSAPDKSGLPSDRFSAERTGGSVSTLTIQRTQQEDSAVYLCASSLAGGQGAEQDFGPGTRLTVT.

This clonotype showed up many times. V gene TRBV5-1 combines with J gene TRBJ2-6; D not certain. Germline CDR1 and CDR2: SGHRS and YFSETQ. V lost 2 bases and J 0 bases, leaving 12 bases between the germline ends. The CDR3 runs 17 residues. CDR3 in DNA: TGCGCCAGCAGCTTCTTCAGCTTTCACTCTGGGGCCAACGTCCTGACTTTC. Protein: CASSFFSFHSGANVLTF.

The chain recombines TRBV7-2 with TRBJ1-1; tentatively, D is TRBD1 (6 bases). V lost 1 base and J 4 bases, leaving 13 bases between the germline ends. The CDR3 spans 15 residues. Germline V lookup: CDR1 SGHTA, CDR2 FQGNSA. CDR3 nucleotides: TGTGCCAGCAGCTTAGGGTCGGGGGGCAGCACTGAAGCTTTCTTT. Its translation is CASSLGSGGSTEAFF.

This clonotype has at least ten counts. The chain links TRBV7-8 to TRBJ1-5; maybe TRBD1 (6 bases). Trimming stripped 5 bases from V and 2 bases from J, with 16 bases between. This CDR3 comprises 16 residues. Germline CDR1 and CDR2: SGHVS and FQNEAQ. This chain's CDR3 is CASSPSTGGGNQPQHF. As DNA, the CDR3 is TGTGCCAGCAGCCCCTCGACAGGTGGCGGCAATCAGCCCCAGCATTTT.

At least ten counts were recorded for this clonotype. The rearrangement joins TRBV6-1 to TRBJ2-1; 8 bases match TRBD1. After removal of 4 bases from V and 3 bases from J, the junction contained 5 bases not matched to a gene. From germline, CDR1 is MNHNS and CDR2 SASEGT. This CDR3 comprises 15 residues. The CDR3 DNA reads as TGTGCCAGCAGTGCTGACAGGGGCGACTACAATGAGCAGTTCTTC. As protein: CASSADRGDYNEQFF.

This clonotype was observed at least ten times. The rearrangement joins TRBV5-1 to TRBJ2-7; 8 positions match TRBD2. The J segment lost 5 bases and the V segment lost 6 bases, leaving 13 bases of the junction unmatched. Germline V CDR1 and CDR2: SGHRS, YFSETQ. The CDR3 has 15 amino acids. The CDR3 loop is CASKPGLVGPHEQYF. The CDR3, as DNA: TGCGCCAGCAAACCGGGACTAGTGGGGCCTCACGAGCAGTACTTC.

This clonotype was counted at least ten times. This sequence joins TRBV6-6 and TRBJ1-1; D gene uncertain. Germline V gene sequence: CDR1 MNHNY, CDR2 SVGAGI (reference sequence). The CDR3 consists of 14 residues. Trimming left V 5 bases short and J 1 base short, with 11 bases between. Here the CDR3 DNA reads TGTGCCAGCAGTACTACCCCAGGGAACACTGAAGCTTTCTTT. Its protein is CASSTTPGNTEAFF.

Many counts were recorded for this clonotype. CDR3 sequence: CSAPDGFNEKLFF. CDR3 in DNA: TGCAGTGCTCCGGACGGATTTAATGAAAAACTGTTTTTT. This chain joins TRBV20-1 and TRBJ1-4; D is undetermined. This CDR3 is 13 amino acids long. Trimming cost V 5 bases and J 4 bases, with 11 bases left between them. Germline CDR1 DFQATT, CDR2 SNEGSKA (reference sequence).

This clonotype came up many times. The CDR3 region is CASSFPRTEAFF. CDR3 sequence (DNA): TGTGCCAGCAGCTTCCCTCGCACTGAAGCTTTCTTT. J is TRBJ1-1 and V is TRBV7-9; D is uncertain. Germline assignment: CDR1 SEHNR and CDR2 FQNEAQ (reference sequence). Trimming took 3 bases from V and 4 from J, leaving 6 bases between them. The CDR3 is 12 residues long.

This clonotype showed up many times. This rearrangement joins TRBV7-3 to TRBJ2-3; D not resolved. The CDR3 sequence is 15 residues long. Deletions cut 1 base from V and 0 bases from J, with 8 bases between. Germline V gives CDR1 SGHTA, CDR2 FQGTGA. CDR3 in DNA: TGTGCCAGCAGCTTAATGGCCAGTAGCACAGATACGCAGTATTTT. Translating gives CASSLMASSTDTQYF.

This clonotype has a count of ten or more. The chain joins TRBV9 to TRBJ2-7, with unresolved D. Germline values: CDR1 SGDLS, CDR2 YYNGEE. This CDR3 has 14 amino acids. V dropped 1 base and J dropped 3 bases, with 11 bases sitting between them. CDR3 region: CASSVTLTDYEQYF. The CDR3 nucleotides read TGTGCCAGCAGCGTAACGTTGACTGACTACGAGCAGTACTTC.

Many counts were recorded for this clonotype. The rearrangement uses TRBV24-1 and TRBJ2-2, with TRBD2 matching over 10 bases. CDR1 is KGHDR, CDR2 SFDVKD, per germline. Trimming at V came to 1 base and at J to 1 base, leaving 5 bases not matched to a gene. The CDR3 covers 18 residues. CDR3 protein: CATSDFSGLAVNTGELFF. CDR3 bases: TGTGCCACCAGTGATTTTTCAGGACTAGCGGTGAACACCGGGGAGCTGTTTTTT.

This clonotype was found many times. The chain is built from TRBV5-1 and TRBJ1-3, with D possibly TRBD1 on 5 matching bases. This CDR3 has 14 amino acids. V shed 4 bases and J shed 2 bases, with 10 bases lying between them. CDR1 and CDR2 (germline): SGHRS, YFSETQ. For the CDR3, the DNA is TGCGCCAGCAGCCCCGACAGAACTGGAAACACCATATATTTT. It codes for CASSPDRTGNTIYF.

V is TRBV20-1 and J is TRBJ1-2; D gene ambiguous. V lost 5 bases and J 5 bases, leaving 9 bases between the germline ends. CDR1 is DFQATT and CDR2 is SNEGSKA in the germline V gene (reference sequence). The CDR3 runs 11 residues. The DNA for the CDR3 is TGCAGTGCTCCAAACGTTTATGGCTACACCTTC. It is translated as CSAPNVYGYTF.

This clonotype was found many times. This chain uses TRBV6-5 with TRBJ1-1; D gene uncertain. This CDR3 comprises 14 residues. Germline V gene data show CDR1 as MNHEY and CDR2 as SVGAGI. The V end was cut by 3 bases, the J end by 5 bases, with 13 bases between. CDR3 sequence: CASSYRSQWTEAFF. The CDR3 nucleotides are TGTGCCAGCAGTTATAGGTCACAGTGGACTGAAGCTTTCTTT.

This clonotype was detected ten times or more. The rearrangement joins TRBV20-1 to TRBJ1-5; 9 positions agree with TRBD1. The CDR3 is made up of 16 amino acids. CDR1 and CDR2 from the germline V gene are DFQATT and SNEGSKA (reference sequence). V trimming: 0 bases; J trimming: 5 bases; junction bases outside the gene matches: 8. Written as DNA, the CDR3 is TGCAGTGCTAGAGAGACGGACAGGGGAGTCTATCAGCCCCAGCATTTT. Translating gives CSARETDRGVYQPQHF.

In this sample, this clonotype turned up many times. CDR3 in DNA: TGCGCCAGCAGCCGGGGACAGACGAACACCGGGGAGCTGTTTTTT. Its translation is CASSRGQTNTGELFF. The J gene is TRBJ2-2, the V gene TRBV5-1, with TRBD1 matching over 7 bases. The CDR3 has 15 amino acids. The V and J ends lost 4 bases and 0 bases, in that order; junction bases with no gene match: 3. Germline V gene data show CDR1 as SGHRS and CDR2 as YFSETQ. Full variable domain (rest looked up from reference TRBV5-1 and TRBJ2-2): KAGVTQTPRYLIKTRGQQVTLSCSPISGHRSVSWYQQTPGQGLQFLFEYFSETQRNKGNFPGRFSGRQFSNSRSEMNVSTLELGDSALYLCASSRGQTNTGELFFGEGSRLTVL.

As concerns this clonotype: This clone may be a read error of a much larger clone one base away. V and J are TRBV6-6 and TRBJ1-5, with D possibly matching TRBD1 (6 bases). CDR1 is MNHNY, CDR2 SVGAGI, per germline (reference sequence). This CDR3 has 16 amino acids. Trimming stripped 10 bases from V and 3 bases from J, with 22 bases between. DNA of the CDR3: TGTGCCAACAGGGACTCCGGGACCGATGCCAATCAGCCCCAGCATTTT. This sequence encodes CANRDSGTDANQPQHF.

This clonotype has at least ten counts. The gene calls are TRBV6-5 and TRBJ2-1, with 7 bases fitting TRBD1. The CDR3 contains 13 residues. CDR1 is MNHEY and CDR2 is SVGAGI in the germline V gene. The trim removed 5 bases at V and 8 bases at J, leaving 6 bases unmatched. CDR3 DNA: TGTGCCAGCAGTCCCCCCGGACAGGATGAGCAGTTCTTC. Residues: CASSPPGQDEQFF.

This clonotype was counted ten times or more. The junction departs from germline at one end; a sequencing error may be responsible. CDR3 in DNA: TGCGCCAGCAGCTTGGAGGCAGGGCCCGGGTCTGTGGCCAACGTCCTGACTTTC. This sequence encodes CASSLEAGPGSVANVLTF. The V gene is TRBV5-1, the J gene TRBJ2-6, with D perhaps matching TRBD1 (5 bases). The V gene's germline CDR1 is SGHRS and CDR2 YFSETQ. This CDR3 has 18 residues.

This clonotype was observed at least ten times. V gene TRBV5-1 combines with J gene TRBJ2-7; perhaps TRBD1 as D (6 bases). This CDR3 comprises 14 residues. V was clipped by 4 bases and J by 1 base, with 12 bases between them. Germline values: CDR1 SGHRS, CDR2 YFSETQ. This chain's CDR3 is CASSALGHSYEQYF. The CDR3 region has the DNA TGCGCCAGCAGCGCCCTGGGACATTCCTACGAGCAGTACTTC.

Only one count was recorded for this clonotype. The chain has TRBV30 and TRBJ2-3, with D possibly matching TRBD2 (6 bases). The CDR3 spans 15 residues. Germline lookup yields CDR1 GTSNPN and CDR2 SVGIG (reference sequence). The V end lost 0 bases, the J end lost 0 bases, and 10 bases lay between the germline ends. Written as DNA, the CDR3 is TGTGCCTGGAGTGTAGCCGGGGGAAGCACAGATACGCAGTATTTT. Protein: CAWSVAGGSTDTQYF.

This clonotype was recorded at least ten times. The chain links TRBV3-1 to TRBJ2-2, with unresolved D. From germline, CDR1 is LGHDT and CDR2 YNNKEL (reference sequence). Trimming took off 6 bases at V and 2 bases at J, with 1 base between the two ends. This CDR3 is 11 amino acids long. The CDR3 here is CASRNTGELFF. The DNA of the CDR3 is TGTGCCAGCAGAAACACCGGGGAGCTGTTTTTT.

This clonotype was counted many times. V gene TRBV4-3 combines with J gene TRBJ2-6; TRBD1 agrees at 7 bases. CDR1 LGHNA and CDR2 YSLEER come from the germline V gene. CDR3 size: 17 residues. V lost 0 bases to trimming and J lost 1 base; unmatched junction nucleotides: 3. CDR3 region: CASSQDGRGSGANVLTF. CDR3 in DNA: TGCGCCAGCAGCCAAGATGGCAGGGGGTCTGGGGCCAACGTCCTGACTTTC.

This clonotype appeared many times. This sequence joins TRBV27 and TRBJ2-7; D is perhaps TRBD1 (5 bases). V was cut by 6 bases and J by 6 bases, with 18 bases left in between. Germline values: CDR1 MNHEY, CDR2 SMNVEV (reference sequence). The CDR3 totals 14 residues. In DNA, the CDR3 is TGTGCCAGCAGGACCCTAGGGGAAGTCGCCGAGCAGTACTTC. It specifies CASRTLGEVAEQYF.